These 31 T cell receptor beta chains were sequenced from one sample in a study of multiple sclerosis patients with progressive multifocal leukoencephalopathy. Specified time point: time of PML onset. Measured with immunoSEQ multiplex PCR; TCRdb has only the in-frame clones, and not every one. The sample lists about 33,000 clones, about 90% occurring once. This material consisted of PBMCs, taken from a patient treated with natalizumab. These receptors all stem from a human donor with progressive multifocal leukoencephalopathy.

The chain recombines TRBV7-2 with TRBJ2-1, with D possibly being TRBD1 (6 bases). The CDR3 length is 16 residues. CDR1 is SGHTA, CDR2 FQGNSA, per germline. The V gene lost 2 bases and the J gene lost 2 bases, with 13 bases spanning the gap. For the CDR3, the DNA is TGTGCCAGCAGCTTATTCCCCAGGGGTGCCTACAATGAGCAGTTCTTC. It translates to CASSLFPRGAYNEQFF.

This chain connects TRBV19 to TRBJ2-6; 7 nucleotides align to TRBD1. V shed 7 bases, J shed 2 bases, and the junction held 11 bases outside the gene matches. The CDR3 runs to 17 residues. CDR1 and CDR2 from the germline V gene are LNHDA and SQIVND (reference sequence). CDR3 nucleotides: TGTGCCAGTACTTCGACAGGGATGTCCCCTGGGGCCAACGTCCTGACTTTC. Protein product: CASTSTGMSPGANVLTF. Looking up the rest from reference TRBV19 and TRBJ2-6 gives the full variable domain: DGGITQSPKYLFRKEGQNVTLSCEQNLNHDAMYWYRQDPGQGLRLIYYSQIVNDFQKGDIAEGYSVSREKKESFPLTVTSAQKNPTAFYLCASTSTGMSPGANVLTFGAGSRLTVL.

V gene TRBV30 combines with J gene TRBJ1-6, with 7 bases fitting TRBD1. V dropped 0 bases and J dropped 7; count of bases not matched to a gene: 6. The germline CDR1 and CDR2 sequences are GTSNPN and SVGIG (reference sequence). The CDR3 contains 15 residues. This CDR3 reads CAWSVPDRENSPLHF. The CDR3 DNA follows: TGTGCCTGGAGTGTCCCCGACAGGGAAAATTCACCCCTCCACTTT.

For the CDR3, the DNA is TGTGCCACCAGTACTGGGGGAATTCAATCAGATACGCAGTATTTT. Its translation is CATSTGGIQSDTQYF. The chain has TRBV15 and TRBJ2-3; D may be TRBD1 or TRBD2 (5 bases each). This CDR3 comprises 15 residues. The V and J ends lost 6 bases and 4 bases respectively, with 17 bases between them. Germline V gene data show CDR1 as LNHNV and CDR2 as YYDKDF (reference sequence). The variable domain in full, with the rest retrieved from reference TRBV15 and TRBJ2-3, is DAMVIQNPRYQVTQFGKPVTLSCSQTLNHNVMYWYQQKSSQAPKLLFHYYDKDFNNEADTPDNFQSRRPNTSFCFLDIRSPGLGDTAMYLCATSTGGIQSDTQYFGPGTRLTVL.

This clone has just one count. The chain is built from TRBV19 and TRBJ2-7; possibly TRBD2 for D (6 bases). Germline V lookup: CDR1 LNHDA, CDR2 SQIVND (reference sequence). V lost 5 bases and J 5 bases, leaving 19 bases between the germline ends. The CDR3 runs 15 residues. As DNA, the CDR3 is TGTGCCAGTAGTTCGGGGGTATCGTCGGGGGACGAGCAGTACTTC. This gives the protein CASSSGVSSGDEQYF.

The rearrangement joins TRBV7-6 to TRBJ2-7; TRBD1 might be the D (5 bases). V lost 0 bases and J 2 bases, leaving 17 bases between the germline ends. This CDR3 is 17 amino acids long. Germline values: CDR1 SGHVS, CDR2 FNYEAQ. In DNA, the CDR3 is TGTGCCAGCAGCTTAGCAGACCAGGGTGCGGCGGCCTACGAGCAGTACTTC. Translating gives CASSLADQGAAAYEQYF.

The chain is built from TRBV19 and TRBJ2-2; the match to TRBD2 covers 9 bases. This CDR3 is built from 14 residues. Germline V CDR1 and CDR2: LNHDA, SQIVND (reference sequence). J gave up 5 bases and V 7 bases, and 5 bases lay outside the gene matches. CDR3 sequence reads: CASTREGDTGELFF. The CDR3 region has the DNA TGTGCCAGTACGCGGGAGGGCGATACCGGGGAGCTGTTTTTT. The complete variable domain, with remaining parts taken from reference TRBV19 and TRBJ2-2, reads DGGITQSPKYLFRKEGQNVTLSCEQNLNHDAMYWYRQDPGQGLRLIYYSQIVNDFQKGDIAEGYSVSREKKESFPLTVTSAQKNPTAFYLCASTREGDTGELFFGEGSRLTVL.

The J gene is TRBJ2-5, the V gene TRBV15; D is perhaps TRBD2 (6 bases). Trimming removed 1 base from V and 2 bases from J, with 14 bases in between. This CDR3 comprises 16 residues. Germline assignment: CDR1 LNHNV and CDR2 YYDKDF (reference sequence). The CDR3 bases are TGTGCCACCAGCAGAGGAAATAGCGGCCTTCAAGAGACCCAGTACTTC. Encoded protein: CATSRGNSGLQETQYF.

The rearrangement links TRBV7-9 to TRBJ2-1; TRBD1 aligns across 10 bases. The CDR3 is 14 residues long. V was pared by 5 bases and J by 8 bases, with 6 bases of the junction left unmatched. From germline, CDR1 is SEHNR and CDR2 FQNEAQ (reference sequence). Written as DNA, the CDR3 is TGTGCCAGCAGCCGAAGACAGGGGGCGGATGAGCAGTTCTTC. Translation gives CASSRRQGADEQFF.

This clone was detected once. The chain recombines TRBV4-1 with TRBJ2-1; D is uncertain. This CDR3 region has 13 residues. CDR1 and CDR2 from the germline V gene are MGHRA and YSYEKL. V was trimmed by 1 base and J by 16 bases, leaving 17 bases between them. This chain's CDR3 is CASSQGSGTSKFF. The CDR3 nucleotides read TGCGCCAGCAGCCAAGGGTCTGGAACTTCCAAATTCTTC.

The V and J genes are TRBV10-3 and TRBJ2-4; perhaps TRBD1 as D (6 bases). The CDR3 loop spans 14 amino acids. Germline CDR1 is ENHRY and CDR2 is SYGVKD. V dropped 0 bases and J dropped 11 bases, with 14 bases sitting between them. The chain's CDR3 is CAISESVQGGLQYF. Written as DNA, the CDR3 is TGTGCCATCAGTGAGTCTGTACAGGGCGGGCTTCAGTACTTC.

The chain recombines TRBV4-3 with TRBJ2-7, with D perhaps given as TRBD1 or TRBD2 (5 bases each). Trimming stripped 4 bases from V and 5 bases from J, with 18 bases between. The CDR3 has 15 amino acids. Germline CDR1 and CDR2: LGHNA and YSLEER. The DNA of the CDR3 is TGCGCCAGCAGCCGATCGGCGACGGGGACCCACGAGCAGTACTTC. Translated, it gives CASSRSATGTHEQYF.

Here the CDR3 reads CASSVLAGGAGANVLTF. The CDR3 DNA sequence: TGTGCCAGCAGCGTACTAGCGGGAGGGGCTGGGGCCAACGTCCTGACTTTC. This rearrangement joins TRBV9 to TRBJ2-6, with 12 nucleotides matching TRBD2. V shed 1 base and J 2 bases; nucleotides not matched to a gene: 1. CDR3 length: 17 residues. CDR1 SGDLS and CDR2 YYNGEE come from the germline V gene.

This clone was recorded a few times. The chain couples TRBV29-1 to TRBJ2-5; TRBD1 aligns across 8 bases. Germline V lookup: CDR1 SQVTM, CDR2 ANQGSEA. The CDR3 sequence is 12 residues long. Here the CDR3 reads CRQGASRETQYF. In DNA, the CDR3 is TGCAGGCAGGGGGCGAGTAGGGAGACCCAGTACTTC. Full variable domain (remainder filled in from reference TRBV29-1 and TRBJ2-5): SAVISQKPSRDICQRGTSLTIQCQVDSQVTMMFWYRQQPGQSLTLIATANQGSEATYESGFVIDKFPISRPNLTFSTLTVSNMSPEDSSIYLCRQGASRETQYFGPGTRLLVL.

The chain recombines TRBV2 with TRBJ2-1; D gene ambiguous. V was shortened by 4 bases and J by 4 bases, with 14 bases between the two germline ends. The CDR3 has 15 amino acids. Per the germline V gene, CDR1 is SNHLY and CDR2 is FYNNEI. The CDR3 coding sequence is TGTGCCAGCAGTGTACCGACAAGCCCGTACAATGAGCAGTTCTTC. Translating gives CASSVPTSPYNEQFF.

The chain combines TRBV6-6 with TRBJ2-7; D may be TRBD2 (6 bases). The V and J ends lost 6 bases and 1 base respectively, with 16 bases between them. Germline V gene data show CDR1 as MNHNY and CDR2 as SVGAGI (reference sequence). The CDR3 is 15 amino acids. CDR3 region: CASSGRFGGSYEQYF. For the CDR3, the DNA is TGTGCCAGCAGCGGTCGGTTCGGGGGTTCCTACGAGCAGTACTTC.

The chain is built from TRBV7-9 and TRBJ2-5, with a possible D match to TRBD2 (6 bases). V was shortened by 5 bases and J by 4 bases, with 14 bases between the two germline ends. Germline loops: CDR1 SEHNR, CDR2 FQNEAQ (reference sequence). The CDR3 loop spans 14 amino acids. CDR3: CASSDGGSGETQYF. The CDR3 DNA reads as TGTGCCAGCAGCGATGGGGGGTCCGGAGAGACCCAGTACTTC. The full variable domain, rest sourced from reference TRBV7-9 and TRBJ2-5, is DTGVSQNPRHKITKRGQNVTFRCDPISEHNRLYWYRQTLGQGPEFLTYFQNEAQLEKSRLLSDRFSAERPKGSFSTLEIQRTEQGDSAMYLCASSDGGSGETQYFGPGTRLLVL.

The sample holds one count of this clone. This rearrangement joins TRBV5-1 to TRBJ2-7; TRBD1 might be the D (6 bases). This CDR3 has 13 residues. Germline V CDR1 and CDR2: SGHRS, YFSETQ. The V end lost 2 bases, the J end lost 5 bases, and 11 bases lay between the germline ends. The CDR3 spells CASSLYRDNEQYF. For the CDR3, the DNA is TGCGCCAGCAGCTTATACAGGGATAACGAGCAGTACTTC.

The chain joins TRBV6-1 to TRBJ2-1; TRBD1 agrees at 9 bases. From germline, CDR1 is MNHNS and CDR2 SASEGT. The CDR3 totals 15 residues. V shed 4 bases and J 0 bases; nucleotides not matched to a gene: 1. The CDR3, as DNA: TGTGCCAGCAGTGGACAGGGGGGCTCCTACAATGAGCAGTTCTTC. This gives the protein CASSGQGGSYNEQFF.

The gene calls are TRBV2 and TRBJ2-7, with D unclear. The V gene's germline CDR1 is SNHLY and CDR2 FYNNEI. This CDR3 is built from 13 residues. V lost 4 bases and J lost 5, with 12 bases in between. The CDR3 region is CASSVNSFDEQYF. The CDR3 DNA is TGTGCCAGCAGTGTAAATAGCTTCGACGAGCAGTACTTC.

This clone was picked up one time. This rearrangement joins TRBV25-1 to TRBJ2-7; TRBD2 aligns across 11 bases. From germline, CDR1 is MGHDK and CDR2 SYGVNS. The CDR3 length is 15 residues. V dropped 4 bases and J dropped 5; count of bases not matched to a gene: 7. CDR3 sequence: CASSGMTSGAHEQYF. The CDR3 DNA follows: TGTGCCAGCAGTGGAATGACTAGCGGGGCCCACGAGCAGTACTTC.

Here the CDR3 DNA reads TGTGCCAGCAGTTTATGGGGGACAGGGAACACTGAAGCTTTCTTT. Translated, it gives CASSLWGTGNTEAFF. This chain joins TRBV27 and TRBJ1-1; 8 bases are a match to TRBD1. With V trimmed by 1 base and J by 1 base, 2 bases remained unmatched. The CDR3 sequence is 15 residues long. The germline gives CDR1 MNHEY, CDR2 SMNVEV (reference sequence).

The J gene is TRBJ1-1, the V gene TRBV28, with D perhaps TRBD1 (6 bases). Trimming left V 6 bases short and J 4 bases short, with 9 bases between. Germline V gene data show CDR1 as MDHEN and CDR2 as SYDVKM. This CDR3 has 12 amino acids. The CDR3 DNA reads as TGTGCCAGCAGCACAGGGTTCACTGAAGCTTTCTTT. This encodes CASSTGFTEAFF. Drawing the rest from reference TRBV28 and TRBJ1-1, the complete variable domain is DVKVTQSSRYLVKRTGEKVFLECVQDMDHENMFWYRQDPGLGLRLIYFSYDVKMKEKGDIPEGYSVSREKKERFSLILESASTNQTSMYLCASSTGFTEAFFGQGTRLTVV.

The gene calls are TRBV5-1 and TRBJ2-1; TRBD2 aligns across 9 bases. CDR1 is SGHRS, CDR2 YFSETQ, per germline. J was trimmed by 8 bases and V by 4 bases; bases with no gene match: 16. The CDR3 runs to 17 residues. The CDR3 here is CASSLDPSGIRQDEQFF. CDR3 coding DNA: TGCGCCAGCAGCCTTGACCCTAGCGGGATTAGGCAGGATGAGCAGTTCTTC.

This clone showed up just once. V and J are TRBV4-3 and TRBJ2-7, with TRBD1 as a possible D gene (5 bases). Per germline, CDR1 LGHNA and CDR2 YSLEER. CDR3 length: 16 residues. V shed 0 bases and J shed 7 bases, with 19 bases lying between them. CDR3 bases: TGCGCCAGCAGCCAAGATGGTAGGGGATACTCCAATGAGCAGTACTTC. Translation gives CASSQDGRGYSNEQYF.

The V and J genes are TRBV7-2 and TRBJ2-3, with D tentatively TRBD2 (6 bases). Germline values: CDR1 SGHTA, CDR2 FQGNSA. The CDR3 covers 15 residues. Trimming cost V 7 bases and J 0 bases, with 14 bases left between them. CDR3 nucleotides: TGTGCCAGCAACTGGAGGGGATCGAGCACAGATACGCAGTATTTT. Protein sequence: CASNWRGSSTDTQYF.

The V gene is TRBV5-1, the J gene TRBJ2-1; tentative D call: TRBD2 (5 bases). The CDR3 has 16 amino acids. Trimming shortened V by 4 bases and J by 0 bases, and 14 bases separated the two germline ends. Germline V gives CDR1 SGHRS, CDR2 YFSETQ. This CDR3 is CASSPVDSSSYNEQFF. For the CDR3, the DNA is TGCGCCAGCAGCCCGGTGGACTCGAGCTCCTACAATGAGCAGTTCTTC.

V usage is TRBV12-5 and J usage is TRBJ2-2; a possible D gene is TRBD2 (6 bases). V was trimmed by 6 bases and J by 1 base, leaving 12 bases between them. The CDR3 sequence is 15 residues long. Germline V lookup: CDR1 LGHNT, CDR2 FRNRAP. The CDR3 is CASGPGLKNTGELFF. In DNA, the CDR3 is TGTGCTAGTGGCCCGGGACTGAAGAACACCGGGGAGCTGTTTTTT.

The V and J genes are TRBV9 and TRBJ2-1; TRBD2 aligns across 8 bases. CDR3 size: 15 residues. Looked up from germline, CDR1 is SGDLS and CDR2 is YYNGEE. The V gene end was trimmed by 3 bases and the J gene end by 6 bases; junction bases not matched to a gene: 8. Written as DNA, the CDR3 is TGTGCCAGCAGCGCCGGTAGCGGGATCTCCAATGAGCAGTTCTTC. This codes for CASSAGSGISNEQFF.

The rearrangement links TRBV7-2 to TRBJ2-5, with D tentatively TRBD2 (5 bases). Trimming took 5 bases from V and 5 from J, leaving 12 bases between them. CDR1 and CDR2 from the germline V gene are SGHTA and FQGNSA. The length of the CDR3 is 13 residues. CDR3 bases: TGTGCCAGCAGCCCCCGGACTTTGGAGACCCAGTACTTC. Translated: CASSPRTLETQYF.

The rearrangement links TRBV2 to TRBJ1-4; D gene unclear. The CDR3 is 12 residues long. The ends were cut back, 4 bases at V and 5 bases at J, with 5 bases in the middle. Per germline, CDR1 SNHLY and CDR2 FYNNEI. CDR3 coding DNA: TGTGCCAGCAGTGGAAGAAATGAAAAACTGTTTTTT. It translates to CASSGRNEKLFF.